The entry below describes one T cell receptor (beta chain). The antigen is undetermined. Treatment of the sample: about 20 received Ad26.COV2.S at low or high dose, single or two shots; 5 received placebo; per-sample allocation not given. The samples date from day 63 after the first vaccine or placebo injection. The sample comes from a study of Ad26.COV2.S vaccination and SARS-CoV-2 variants. Across the whole study: Ad26.COV2.S arm of COV1001 included the donor. Donor got 5x10^10 or 1x10^11 viral particles of Ad26.COV2.S.

The junction had 7 bases not matched to a gene; V was cut back by 6 bases and J by 7 bases. The CDR3 is 14 residues long. Germline CDR1 reads SGHTA; CDR2 reads FQGNSA. TCRdb's table, derived via immunoSEQ multiplex PCR, lists solely in-frame clones and lacks some. The data show about 680,000 clones, 70% to 90% seen once. General observations from the study: Relative to placebo recipients, vaccine recipients exhibited elevated spike-specific TCR breadth. Similar non-spike TCR breadth was observed in recipients of vaccine and of placebo.

The material sequenced was peripheral blood, taken in a trial of Ad26.COV2.S vaccine versus placebo. This chain uses TRBV7-2 with TRBJ1-4; 8 bases are shared with TRBD1. This TCR was sampled from a person aged 18 to 59 who received the Ad26.COV2.S COVID-19 vaccine or a placebo. CDR3 DNA: TGTGCCAGCAGAGGGACAGGCCGGGGTGAAAAACTGTTTTTT. Protein sequence: CASRGTGRGEKLFF. Drawing the rest from reference TRBV7-2 and TRBJ1-4, the complete variable domain is GAGVSQSPSNKVTEKGKDVELRCDPISGHTALYWYRQSLGQGLEFLIYFQGNSAPDKSGLPSDRFSAERTGGSVSTLTIQRTQQEDSAVYLCASRGTGRGEKLFFGSGTQLSVL.